This T cell receptor beta chain originates from a study of blood T cell repertoires in COVID-19. Study details: In each case, the material was cDNA or gDNA derived from T cells, B-cell-depleted T cells, or PBMCs.

V lost 1 base to trimming and J lost 1 base, with 10 bases between them. CDR3 size: 15 residues. Germline V lookup: CDR1 SGHNT, CDR2 YENEEA. TCRdb keeps only in-frame clones here, not all; method: immunoSEQ multiplex PCR. This sample has roughly 200,000 clones, with roughly 86% found just once. The sequence was collected from a woman in her 30s with acute COVID-19. The sample taken for sequencing was PBMCs or T cells enriched from blood (not recorded which). The J gene is TRBJ1-1, the V gene TRBV11-3; a weak D match, TRBD1 (6 bases). CDR3 sequence: CASSLGQGRNTEAFF. The CDR3 region has the DNA TGTGCCAGCAGCTTAGGGCAGGGGAGGAACACTGAAGCTTTCTTT.